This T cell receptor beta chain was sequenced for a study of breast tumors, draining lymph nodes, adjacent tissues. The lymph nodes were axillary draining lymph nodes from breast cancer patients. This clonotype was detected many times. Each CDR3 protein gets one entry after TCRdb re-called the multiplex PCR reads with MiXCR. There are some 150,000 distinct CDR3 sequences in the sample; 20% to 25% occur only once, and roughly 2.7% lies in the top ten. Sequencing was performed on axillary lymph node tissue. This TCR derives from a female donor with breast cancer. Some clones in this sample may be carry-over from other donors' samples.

The CDR3 sequence is CASSPGTGASYEQYF. For the CDR3, the DNA is TGTGCCAGCAGCCCCGGGACAGGGGCCTCCTACGAGCAGTACTTC. This chain joins TRBV5-5 and TRBJ2-7, with TRBD1 matching over 10 bases. The germline V gene encodes CDR1 SGHKS and CDR2 YYEKEE (reference sequence). CDR3 length: 15 residues. The V segment lost 4 bases and the J segment 0 bases; nucleotides outside the gene matches: 4.